One sample yielded the 5 T cell receptor beta chains listed below, sequenced in a study of beta chain features in type 1 diabetes. TCRB transcripts that were expressed got sequenced, as all of the isolated RNA had been reverse transcribed. Measured with immunoSEQ multiplex PCR; TCRdb has only the in-frame clones, and not every one. The sample has more than 120,000 clones, roughly 10% seen once. Sequences were obtained from naive CD4+ T cells from blood. The receptors were gathered from a man younger than 30 in good health.

The chain couples TRBV7-2 to TRBJ1-5; D is uncertain. The germline CDR1 and CDR2 sequences are SGHTA and FQGNSA. V gave up 5 bases and J gave up 5 bases, with 16 bases separating them. The CDR3 runs to 15 residues. CDR3: CASSPSGGNYQPQHF. CDR3 nucleotide sequence: TGTGCCAGCAGCCCCAGTGGTGGCAATTATCAGCCCCAGCATTTT.

The CDR3 is CASSQQGPNQPQHF. The DNA of the CDR3 is TGTGCCAGCAGCCAACAGGGGCCGAATCAGCCCCAGCATTTT. This chain uses TRBV7-2 with TRBJ1-5, with 7 bases fitting TRBD1. The germline gives CDR1 SGHTA, CDR2 FQGNSA. This CDR3 is built from 14 residues. The J segment lost 4 bases and the V segment lost 5 bases, leaving 5 bases of the junction unmatched.

This clone was seen a handful of times. The V gene is TRBV11-2, the J gene TRBJ1-2, with D tentatively TRBD1 (6 bases). This CDR3 is 14 amino acids long. Germline values: CDR1 SGHAT, CDR2 FQNNGV. Trimming cost V 5 bases and J 6 bases, with 16 bases left between them. Written as DNA, the CDR3 is TGTGCCAGCAGCCGACTGGTGGGGGCAGATGGCTACACCTTC. It is translated as CASSRLVGADGYTF. Variable domain in full (rest from reference TRBV11-2 and TRBJ1-2): EAGVAQSPRYKIIEKRQSVAFWCNPISGHATLYWYQQILGQGPKLLIQFQNNGVVDDSQLPKDRFSAERLKGVDSTLKIQPAKLEDSAVYLCASSRLVGADGYTFGSGTRLTVV.

The rearrangement uses TRBV28 and TRBJ1-2, with TRBD1 as a possible D gene (5 bases). The CDR3 is 13 residues long. The germline V gene encodes CDR1 MDHEN and CDR2 SYDVKM. V lost 3 bases to trimming and J lost 8 bases, with 13 bases between them. The CDR3 DNA reads as TGTGCCAGCAGTTTTGGCGGGGGACGAGGCTACACCTTC. Protein product: CASSFGGGRGYTF.

V and J are TRBV7-9 and TRBJ2-3, with 7 bases identical to TRBD2. The CDR3 runs 14 residues. V was clipped by 1 base and J by 6 bases; unmatched bases: 4. The V gene's germline CDR1 is SEHNR and CDR2 FQNEAQ (reference sequence). The chain's CDR3 is CASSLVQGGDTQYF. The CDR3 nucleotides are TGTGCCAGCAGCTTAGTGCAGGGAGGGGATACGCAGTATTTT.